The clone carrying this T cell receptor (beta chain) was seen ten or more times. Its target is not known. This entry is derived from a study of T cells in Graves' hyperthyroidism and ophthalmopathy. General study results and limits: Most expanded thyroid clonotypes above 0.001 also appeared in blood.

V was clipped by 7 bases and J by 2 bases; unmatched bases: 4. The CDR3 extends over 14 amino acids. CDR1 and CDR2 from the germline V gene are SNHLY and FYNNEI. RNA transcripts were the template for amplifying TCR beta CDR3 regions. An initial round of RT-PCR targeting the TCR CDR3 relied on the HTBI primer set. TCRdb reprocessed the multiplex PCR reads with MiXCR, giving one entry per CDR3 protein. The table records 300,000 to 500,000 distinct CDR3 sequences, 11% to 15% of them present only once. A Clinical Activity Score of at least 3, a NOSPECS grade of at least 4 and a duration under 3 months were recorded in the ophthalmopathy patients.

The clonotype originates from a middle-aged man with Graves' ophthalmopathy. Specimen: blood. V usage is TRBV2 and J usage is TRBJ2-7; 11 bases line up with TRBD2. The CDR3 region is CASTKLAGAYEQYF. For the CDR3, the DNA is TGTGCCAGCACAAAACTAGCGGGGGCCTACGAGCAGTACTTC.